The 12 T cell receptor beta chains presented below share a single source sample, sequenced in a study of radiation and T cells in renal cell carcinoma. TCRdb's copy holds only in-frame clones and misses some; the assay was immunoSEQ multiplex PCR. This table has some 120,000 clones, more than 75% appearing once. The time point was: blood 2 weeks post-SBRT. The treatment: 15 Gy SBRT to primary tumor, nephrectomy 4 weeks later. This material consisted of blood, taken from a patient whose treatment included radiotherapy and nephrectomy. All receptors come from a woman in her sixties or seventies with renal cell carcinoma.

V gene TRBV7-9 combines with J gene TRBJ2-7, with no clear D. Germline-derived CDR1 and CDR2 are SEHNR and FQNEAQ (reference sequence). This CDR3 region has 14 residues. Trimming pared 7 bases from V and 2 bases from J, leaving 15 bases between. In DNA, the CDR3 is TGTGCCAGCACCCCGATGGCGGCACCCTACGAGCAGTACTTC. Residues: CASTPMAAPYEQYF. The whole variable domain, remainder taken from reference TRBV7-9 and TRBJ2-7, is DTGVSQNPRHKITKRGQNVTFRCDPISEHNRLYWYRQTLGQGPEFLTYFQNEAQLEKSRLLSDRFSAERPKGSFSTLEIQRTEQGDSAMYLCASTPMAAPYEQYFGPGTRLTVT.

The J gene is TRBJ2-3, the V gene TRBV5-1; perhaps TRBD1 as D (6 bases). Trimming stripped 1 base from V and 0 bases from J, with 15 bases between. The CDR3 has 17 amino acids. Per the germline V gene, CDR1 is SGHRS and CDR2 is YFSETQ. The CDR3 region has the DNA TGCGCCAGCAGCTTGAACCCGGGACAAAGAAGCACAGATACGCAGTATTTT. Amino acids: CASSLNPGQRSTDTQYF.

The genes are TRBV7-6 and TRBJ1-3; D is possibly TRBD1 (6 bases). CDR3 length: 15 amino acids. CDR1 SGHVS and CDR2 FNYEAQ come from the germline V gene. V was pared by 1 base and J by 2 bases, with 9 bases between. The CDR3 is CASSLGTGTGNTIYF. The CDR3 DNA reads as TGTGCCAGCAGCTTAGGAACAGGGACTGGAAACACCATATATTTT.

V is TRBV7-3 and J is TRBJ2-3; 13 bases are shared with TRBD2. Looked up from germline, CDR1 is SGHTA and CDR2 is FQGTGA. The J segment lost 4 bases and the V segment lost 2 bases, leaving 6 bases of the junction unmatched. This CDR3 is 17 amino acids long. CDR3 residues: CASSLPAGLAGADTQYF. In DNA, the CDR3 is TGTGCCAGCAGCTTACCCGCCGGACTAGCGGGGGCAGATACGCAGTATTTT.

The gene calls are TRBV5-1 and TRBJ2-1; the match to TRBD2 covers 11 bases. Per the germline V gene, CDR1 is SGHRS and CDR2 is YFSETQ. V lost 0 bases to trimming and J lost 3 bases; unmatched junction nucleotides: 2. The CDR3 loop spans 16 amino acids. CDR3 sequence: CASSLALAGGYNEQFF. The DNA for the CDR3 is TGCGCCAGCAGCTTGGCTCTAGCGGGGGGCTACAATGAGCAGTTCTTC.

This chain uses TRBV19 with TRBJ2-5; possible D gene TRBD2, 5 bases. CDR3 length equals 12 residues. The V end was cut by 4 bases, the J end by 10 bases, with 13 bases between. Germline CDR1 LNHDA, CDR2 SQIVND (reference sequence). The CDR3 region is CASSTWRSVQYF. CDR3 coding DNA: TGTGCCAGTAGTACTTGGAGGTCGGTCCAGTACTTC.

This clone was seen only once. V gene TRBV7-8 combines with J gene TRBJ2-5; D not certain. The germline V gene encodes CDR1 SGHVS and CDR2 FQNEAQ. The V and J ends lost 2 bases and 4 bases respectively, with 5 bases between them. The CDR3 length is 12 residues. The CDR3 nucleotides read TGTGCCAGCAGCTTAATAGGAGAGACCCAGTACTTC. Its translation is CASSLIGETQYF.

V gene TRBV19 combines with J gene TRBJ2-7; TRBD1 matches at 9 bases. From germline, CDR1 is LNHDA and CDR2 SQIVND (reference sequence). The junction had 8 bases not matched to a gene; V was cut back by 4 bases and J by 4 bases. This CDR3 is 15 amino acids long. The CDR3 loop is CASSTGTGWRYEQYF. CDR3 bases: TGTGCCAGTAGTACCGGGACAGGGTGGCGTTACGAGCAGTACTTC.

This chain connects TRBV5-1 to TRBJ1-2; D is perhaps TRBD1 (5 bases). Trimming removed 4 bases from V and 4 bases from J, with 14 bases in between. This CDR3 has 14 amino acids. CDR1 is SGHRS and CDR2 is YFSETQ in the germline V gene. CDR3 protein: CASSASGGGYGYTF. DNA of the CDR3: TGCGCCAGCAGCGCTTCTGGGGGAGGCTATGGCTACACCTTC.

V usage is TRBV14 and J usage is TRBJ2-2; TRBD2 agrees at 8 bases. The CDR3 has 16 amino acids. Unmatched junction bases numbered 6, after V lost 3 bases and J lost 3 bases. Germline lookup yields CDR1 SGHDN and CDR2 FVKESK. This chain's CDR3 is CASSHLTGLDTGELFF. The CDR3 nucleotides are TGTGCCAGCAGCCACTTAACGGGACTAGACACCGGGGAGCTGTTTTTT. Based on the CDR3 plus reference TRBV14 and TRBJ2-2, the full variable domain is EAGVTQFPSHSVIEKGQTVTLRCDPISGHDNLYWYRRVMGKEIKFLLHFVKESKQDESGMPNNRFLAERTGGTYSTLKVQPAELEDSGVYFCASSHLTGLDTGELFFGEGSRLTVL.

The gene calls are TRBV7-8 and TRBJ1-3; D is ambiguous. The ends were cut back, 5 bases at V and 0 bases at J, with 14 bases in the middle. The CDR3 length is 16 residues. Germline CDR1 SGHVS, CDR2 FQNEAQ. CDR3 DNA sequence: TGTGCCAGCAGCACCGGGCGCACCGACTCTGGAAACACCATATATTTT. It yields the protein CASSTGRTDSGNTIYF.

In DNA, the CDR3 is TGTGCCAGCAGCCCCCAACGAGCGTACGAGCAGTACTTC. Protein product: CASSPQRAYEQYF. The chain combines TRBV5-6 with TRBJ2-7; D gene unclear. CDR3 size: 13 residues. From germline, CDR1 is SGHDT and CDR2 YYEEEE. V gave up 4 bases and J gave up 4 bases, with 12 bases separating them.